This TCR beta chain stems from a study of cytomegalovirus exposure and HLA in healthy donors. The V and J ends lost 5 bases and 4 bases, in that order; junction bases with no gene match: 8. Germline loops: CDR1 SGHVS, CDR2 FQNEAQ. The CDR3 is 16 amino acids. PCR amplification relied on 60 Vbeta primers (plus 13 Jbeta primers). Sequencing was performed with immunoSEQ multiplex PCR; in TCRdb, only in-frame clones are kept and a portion is missing. The sample includes about 120,000 clones, about three quarters of them seen just once. Study observations and caveats: It emerged from a later analysis that several of the most significant clusters appeared to be linked to common viral pathogens. Later on, an analysis showed TCR association rates differing by HLA locus, with DRB1 the most and HLA-C the fewest. Previously analyzed data showed that most TCR beta V segments were productive at a frequency of about 87% or about 30%.

Concerning this clone: Its antigen is unknown.

This clonotype was obtained from a woman aged 40 to 50 in good health and CMV-seropositive. Input material: PBMCs. The chain carries TRBV7-8 and TRBJ2-1; 10 nucleotides line up with TRBD2. The CDR3 is CASSVTGTSAYNEQFF. The CDR3 DNA reads TGTGCCAGCAGCGTGACCGGGACTAGCGCATACAATGAGCAGTTCTTC. Combining the CDR3 with reference TRBV7-8 and TRBJ2-1 gives the whole variable domain GAGVSQSPRYKVAKRGQDVALRCDPISGHVSLFWYQQALGQGPEFLTYFQNEAQLDKSGLPSDRFFAERPEGSVSTLKIQRTQQEDSAVYLCASSVTGTSAYNEQFFGPGTRLTVL.